Following are 24 T cell receptor beta chains from one sample sequenced in a study of cytomegalovirus exposure and HLA in healthy donors. Use of 60 Vbeta and 13 Jbeta primers characterized the PCR. TCRdb's copy holds only in-frame clones and misses some; the assay was immunoSEQ multiplex PCR. This table has about 110,000 clones, 10% to 15% appearing once. Sequenced: PBMCs. The source is a man aged 35 to 55 in good health and CMV-seropositive.

This clone was seen a handful of times. The chain joins TRBV4-1 to TRBJ2-7; TRBD1 matches 8 bases. CDR1 and CDR2 from the germline V gene are MGHRA and YSYEKL. V was pared by 1 base and J by 2 bases, with 7 bases of the junction left unmatched. The CDR3 consists of 16 residues. The CDR3 DNA reads TGCGCCAGCAGCCAAGTTTTCGGGACAGGTACCTACGAGCAGTACTTC. Its protein is CASSQVFGTGTYEQYF.

This rearrangement joins TRBV15 to TRBJ2-3, with 14 positions matching TRBD2. Germline V gives CDR1 LNHNV, CDR2 YYDKDF (reference sequence). Trimming at V came to 3 bases and at J to 5 bases, leaving 7 bases not matched to a gene. The CDR3 covers 17 residues. The CDR3 protein is CATSRGTSGSQLDTQYF. The CDR3 DNA is TGTGCCACCAGCAGGGGGACTAGCGGGAGTCAGCTAGATACGCAGTATTTT.

The chain employs TRBV6-6 and TRBJ1-4, with 8 bases that match TRBD1. The J segment lost 8 bases and the V segment lost 5 bases, leaving 7 bases of the junction unmatched. Germline V gene sequence: CDR1 MNHNY, CDR2 SVGAGI (reference sequence). CDR3 length: 14 amino acids. The CDR3 loop is CASSTGTGLEKLFF. CDR3 coding DNA: TGTGCCAGCAGTACCGGGACAGGTTTAGAAAAACTGTTTTTT.

This clone was seen more than once but under ten times. The chain combines TRBV4-3 with TRBJ2-5, with D maybe TRBD1 (5 bases). Between the trimmed V and J ends, which lost 0 bases and 1 base, there was a span of 18 bases. The CDR3 length is 18 residues. Germline V lookup: CDR1 LGHNA, CDR2 YSLEER. CDR3 in DNA: TGCGCCAGCAGCCAAGATCTTCGAAGGGGAATTACCCAAGAGACCCAGTACTTC. Protein sequence: CASSQDLRRGITQETQYF.

This clone was counted a single time. The rearrangement links TRBV10-1 to TRBJ2-1, with TRBD2 matching over 9 bases. The CDR3 extends over 16 amino acids. With V trimmed by 7 bases and J by 7 bases, 14 bases remained unmatched. In germline, CDR1 is WNHNN, CDR2 SYGVQD (reference sequence). The CDR3 DNA sequence: TGCGCCAGCACTGACCCCGTGGCGGGAGGGCCGAATGAGCAGTTCTTC. Its translation: CASTDPVAGGPNEQFF.

This chain joins TRBV7-6 and TRBJ1-4; 7 bases agree with TRBD1. J was trimmed by 7 bases and V by 1 base; bases with no gene match: 6. The CDR3 runs 15 residues. Germline V gene lookup returns CDR1 SGHVS and CDR2 FNYEAQ. The CDR3 nucleotides are TGTGCCAGCAGCTTAGTCGGGCAGGGGGGTGAAAAACTGTTTTTT. This codes for CASSLVGQGGEKLFF.

The CDR3 DNA follows: TGTGCCAGCAGCTTACTCCGACAGGCCTACAATGAGCAGTTCTTC. The encoded protein is CASSLLRQAYNEQFF. The chain uses TRBV7-3 and TRBJ2-1; maybe TRBD1 (6 bases). V shed 2 bases and J shed 2 bases, with 10 bases lying between them. This CDR3 contains 15 residues. Germline V gene lookup returns CDR1 SGHTA and CDR2 FQGTGA.

The chain has TRBV13 and TRBJ2-7, with a tentative D call TRBD2 (6 bases). This CDR3 has 15 residues. Germline CDR1 and CDR2: PRHDT and FYEKMQ (reference sequence). With 4 bases removed from V and 3 bases from J, the gap between germline ends came to 16 bases. The CDR3 here is CASSSRGGSGYEQYF. For the CDR3, the DNA is TGTGCCAGCAGCTCTCGAGGAGGGAGCGGCTACGAGCAGTACTTC.

This clone has a handful of counts. The chain combines TRBV5-1 with TRBJ1-2; 7 bases fit TRBD1. Per the germline V gene, CDR1 is SGHRS and CDR2 is YFSETQ. The CDR3 extends over 15 amino acids. The V and J ends lost 3 bases and 1 base, in that order; junction bases with no gene match: 6. In DNA form, the CDR3 reads TGCGCCAGCAGCTCAGGGGGAACGGGTAACTATGGCTACACCTTC. Translation: CASSSGGTGNYGYTF.

This chain joins TRBV6-6 and TRBJ2-3, with 8 bases fitting TRBD1. This CDR3 is 15 amino acids long. Germline CDR1 MNHNY, CDR2 SVGAGI (reference sequence). V lost 6 bases to trimming and J lost 0 bases; unmatched junction nucleotides: 5. CDR3 sequence reads: CASRAQGASTDTQYF. CDR3 DNA sequence: TGTGCCAGCAGAGCTCAGGGGGCTAGCACAGATACGCAGTATTTT.

This clone appeared a few times. The chain has TRBV27 and TRBJ2-7; D uncertain. The ends were cut back, 4 bases at V and 3 bases at J, with 16 bases in the middle. The CDR3 extends over 15 amino acids. The germline CDR1 and CDR2 sequences are MNHEY and SMNVEV (reference sequence). CDR3 bases: TGTGCCAGCAGTTCGCTATTAACTGGTTACTACGAGCAGTACTTC. It yields the protein CASSSLLTGYYEQYF.

In nucleotides, the CDR3 is TGTGCCACCAGCAGCCCCCGGGAGGGGTGGAATGAGCAGTTCTTC. Protein product: CATSSPREGWNEQFF. The V and J genes are TRBV15 and TRBJ2-1; TRBD2 matches 8 bases. The CDR3 sequence is 15 residues long. Per the germline V gene, CDR1 is LNHNV and CDR2 is YYDKDF (reference sequence). The V segment lost 3 bases and the J segment 7 bases; nucleotides outside the gene matches: 8.

The CDR3 loop is CASSAAGTANTGELFF. The CDR3 bases are TGTGCCAGCAGTGCTGCCGGGACAGCGAACACCGGGGAGCTGTTTTTT. V is TRBV28 and J is TRBJ2-2; 7 positions match TRBD1. In germline, CDR1 is MDHEN, CDR2 SYDVKM. With V trimmed by 5 bases and J by 0 bases, 6 bases remained unmatched. CDR3 size: 16 residues. The full variable domain, in which reference TRBV28 and TRBJ2-2 provide the parts outside the CDR3, is DVKVTQSSRYLVKRTGEKVFLECVQDMDHENMFWYRQDPGLGLRLIYFSYDVKMKEKGDIPEGYSVSREKKERFSLILESASTNQTSMYLCASSAAGTANTGELFFGEGSRLTVL.

The V gene is TRBV7-9, the J gene TRBJ2-5; TRBD2 agrees at 8 bases. This CDR3 is 13 amino acids long. Germline V gene lookup returns CDR1 SEHNR and CDR2 FQNEAQ (reference sequence). V lost 5 bases, J lost 2 bases, and 1 base stayed unmatched. This CDR3 reads CASSPSGQETQYF. CDR3 nucleotides: TGTGCCAGCAGCCCTAGCGGGCAAGAGACCCAGTACTTC.

In its sample, this clone was seen a few times. The V and J genes are TRBV28 and TRBJ1-6; D may be TRBD1 (6 bases). The V gene's germline CDR1 is MDHEN and CDR2 SYDVKM. V lost 6 bases, J lost 7 bases, and 13 bases lay in between. The CDR3 extends over 14 amino acids. CDR3 residues: CASRLAGANSPLHF. The CDR3 DNA follows: TGTGCCAGCAGACTGGCAGGGGCAAATTCACCCCTCCACTTT.

This clone was found a few times. The rearrangement uses TRBV7-2 and TRBJ1-1; D is uncertain. The ends were cut back, 1 base at V and 5 bases at J, with 14 bases in the middle. CDR1 and CDR2 from the germline V gene are SGHTA and FQGNSA. The CDR3 totals 15 residues. The CDR3 loop reads CASSLGAGEWTEAFF. The CDR3 bases are TGTGCCAGCAGCTTAGGGGCCGGGGAGTGGACTGAAGCTTTCTTT.

This rearrangement joins TRBV5-1 to TRBJ2-3, with D maybe TRBD1 (6 bases). This CDR3 comprises 15 residues. The V gene's germline CDR1 is SGHRS and CDR2 YFSETQ. With 0 bases removed from V and 4 bases from J, the gap between germline ends came to 12 bases. For the CDR3, the DNA is TGCGCCAGCAGCTTGGAGGATAGGGGGTCAGATACGCAGTATTTT. Residues: CASSLEDRGSDTQYF.

The rearrangement uses TRBV13 and TRBJ2-7, with 8 positions matching TRBD1. The junction had 13 bases not matched to a gene; V was cut back by 0 bases and J by 6 bases. This CDR3 has 17 amino acids. Germline lookup yields CDR1 PRHDT and CDR2 FYEKMQ (reference sequence). The CDR3 nucleotides are TGTGCCAGCAGCTTAGGCCTGATGAGCCCAGGGGGCAGCGAGCAGTACTTC. It yields the protein CASSLGLMSPGGSEQYF.

The V and J genes are TRBV29-1 and TRBJ2-3, with 14 positions matching TRBD2. V was clipped by 1 base and J by 0 bases; unmatched bases: 3. Germline CDR1 SQVTM, CDR2 ANQGSEA. This CDR3 spans 17 amino acids. For the CDR3, the DNA is TGCAGCGTTGAAGGGACTAGCGGGAGGATTAGCACAGATACGCAGTATTTT. This translates into CSVEGTSGRISTDTQYF.

The J gene is TRBJ1-2, the V gene TRBV9; perhaps TRBD1 as D (6 bases). This CDR3 has 13 residues. The germline gives CDR1 SGDLS, CDR2 YYNGEE. V was shortened by 1 base and J by 6 bases, with 10 bases between the two germline ends. In DNA form, the CDR3 reads TGTGCCAGCAGCGTACAGGGGCTGGATGGCTACACCTTC. It yields the protein CASSVQGLDGYTF.

This chain joins TRBV19 and TRBJ2-7, with D unresolved. The V and J ends lost 4 bases and 2 bases respectively, with 9 bases between them. The CDR3 is 13 amino acids. From germline, CDR1 is LNHDA and CDR2 SQIVND (reference sequence). CDR3 loop: CASSTNRAYEQYF. CDR3 in DNA: TGTGCCAGTAGTACGAACCGGGCCTACGAGCAGTACTTC.

The chain carries TRBV7-2 and TRBJ2-7; 7 bases fit TRBD1. The germline gives CDR1 SGHTA, CDR2 FQGNSA. V was clipped by 2 bases and J by 0 bases; unmatched bases: 4. The CDR3 is made up of 15 amino acids. The CDR3 protein is CASSLRGQNSYEQYF. CDR3 coding DNA: TGTGCCAGCAGCTTAAGGGGGCAGAACTCCTACGAGCAGTACTTC.

This clone was recorded a few times. The J gene is TRBJ2-6, the V gene TRBV15, with D uncertain. Deletions cut 1 base from V and 2 bases from J, with 6 bases between. Germline values: CDR1 LNHNV, CDR2 YYDKDF (reference sequence). CDR3 length equals 15 residues. The CDR3, as DNA: TGTGCCACCAGCAGAGGAGTGACTGGGGCCAACGTCCTGACTTTC. As protein: CATSRGVTGANVLTF.

The chain links TRBV29-1 to TRBJ2-3; perhaps TRBD1 as D (5 bases). The V and J ends lost 4 bases and 5 bases respectively, with 13 bases between them. Germline CDR1 is SQVTM and CDR2 is ANQGSEA. The CDR3 has 13 amino acids. The CDR3 bases are TGCAGCGTTGCCATGCAGGGTGGAGATACGCAGTATTTT. Its protein product is CSVAMQGGDTQYF.